The 3 T cell receptor beta chains below were found in one sample sequenced in a study of OX40 agonist ivuxolimab in advanced cancers. Library generation was performed with the immunoSEQ multiplex PCR assay. TCRdb carries this immuneACCESS record with in-frame sequences only. Its versions omit some clonotypes, under half of them owing to an unresolved V gene in the studies checked, with the rest unexplained. The table for this sample lists approximately 76,000 clones; roughly 90% of them were counted only once. The top ten clonotypes cover 0.78% of the sample. This specimen consisted of CD4+ or CD8+ T cells sorted from blood, obtained in a trial of the OX40 agonist ivuxolimab. These receptors all come from an adult with an advanced solid tumor such as melanoma, head and neck, liver or kidney cancer.

This clone was detected many times. This sequence joins TRBV9 and TRBJ2-2; D remains ambiguous. CDR3 length: 14 amino acids. Between the trimmed V and J ends, which lost 0 bases and 2 bases, there was a span of 5 bases. From germline, CDR1 is SGDLS and CDR2 YYNGEE. CDR3 in DNA: TGTGCCAGCAGCGTAGACCCTAACACCGGGGAGCTGTTTTTT. Translating gives CASSVDPNTGELFF.

Concerning this clone itself: Other DNA variants within this sample encode the same CDR3. V and J are TRBV5-1 and TRBJ2-2, with D tentatively TRBD1 (5 bases). From germline, CDR1 is SGHRS and CDR2 YFSETQ. The V and J ends lost 4 bases and 5 bases respectively, with 12 bases between them. This CDR3 contains 14 residues. The CDR3, as DNA: TGCGCCAGCAGCGCGCAGGGTCAGACCGGGGAGCTGTTTTTT. Protein: CASSAQGQTGELFF.

Only a few counts were recorded for this clone. This chain connects TRBV6-5 to TRBJ2-2; D is unclear. Trimming took off 4 bases at V and 4 bases at J, with 7 bases between the two ends. The V gene's germline CDR1 is MNHEY and CDR2 SVGAGI. The CDR3 is 13 amino acids. The CDR3 loop reads CASSWIPTGELFF. The CDR3 nucleotides are TGTGCCAGCAGTTGGATCCCCACCGGGGAGCTGTTTTTT.